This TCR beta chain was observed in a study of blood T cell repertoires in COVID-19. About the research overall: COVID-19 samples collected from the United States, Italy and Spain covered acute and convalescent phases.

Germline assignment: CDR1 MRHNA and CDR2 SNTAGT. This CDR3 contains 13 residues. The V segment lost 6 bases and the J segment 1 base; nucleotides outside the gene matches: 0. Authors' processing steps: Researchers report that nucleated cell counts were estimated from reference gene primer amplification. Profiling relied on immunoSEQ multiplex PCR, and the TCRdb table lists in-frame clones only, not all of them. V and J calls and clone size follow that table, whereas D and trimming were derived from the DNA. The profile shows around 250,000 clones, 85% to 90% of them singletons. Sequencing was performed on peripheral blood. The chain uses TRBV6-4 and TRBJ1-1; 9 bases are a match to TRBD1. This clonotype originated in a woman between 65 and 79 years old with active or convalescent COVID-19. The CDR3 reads CASRDRGNTEAFF. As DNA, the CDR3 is TGTGCCAGCAGGGACAGGGGGAACACTGAAGCTTTCTTT.